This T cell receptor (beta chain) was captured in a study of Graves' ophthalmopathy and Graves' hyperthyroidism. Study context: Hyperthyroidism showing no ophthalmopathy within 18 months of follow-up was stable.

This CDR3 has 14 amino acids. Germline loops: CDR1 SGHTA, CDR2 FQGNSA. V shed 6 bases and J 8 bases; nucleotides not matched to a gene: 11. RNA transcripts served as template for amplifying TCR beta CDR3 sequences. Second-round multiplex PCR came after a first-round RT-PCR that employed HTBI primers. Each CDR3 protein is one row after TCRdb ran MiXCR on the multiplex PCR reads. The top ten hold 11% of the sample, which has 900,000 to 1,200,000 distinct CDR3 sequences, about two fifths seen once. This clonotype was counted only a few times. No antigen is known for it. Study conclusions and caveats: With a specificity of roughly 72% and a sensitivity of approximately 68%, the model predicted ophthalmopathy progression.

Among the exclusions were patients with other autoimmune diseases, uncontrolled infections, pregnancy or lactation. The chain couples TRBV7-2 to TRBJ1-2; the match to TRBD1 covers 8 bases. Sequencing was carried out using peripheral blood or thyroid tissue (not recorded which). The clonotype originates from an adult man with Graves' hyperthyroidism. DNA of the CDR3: TGTGCCAGCAGTTTACCCCCAGGGGGCTTGGGCTACACCTTC. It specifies CASSLPPGGLGYTF.